The 6 T cell receptor beta chains below all came from one sample that was sequenced in a study of blood T cell repertoires in COVID-19. Using immunoSEQ multiplex PCR, the repertoire was profiled, and TCRdb retains in-frame clones only, with some absent. The sample includes roughly 210,000 clones, around 84% of them seen just once. The specimen was peripheral blood. These receptors all stem from a woman of 80 years or more with COVID-19, enrolled during active disease.

The CDR3 reads CASSLAGLRTDTQYF. CDR3 sequence (DNA): TGCGCCAGCAGCTTGGCGGGACTACGCACAGATACGCAGTATTTT. The rearrangement links TRBV5-1 to TRBJ2-3; 7 nucleotides match TRBD2. CDR3 size: 15 residues. Trimming at V came to 0 bases and at J to 1 base, leaving 2 bases not matched to a gene. Germline lookup yields CDR1 SGHRS and CDR2 YFSETQ.

The chain uses TRBV5-1 and TRBJ2-5; D gene uncertain. Trimming shortened V by 2 bases and J by 5 bases, and 4 bases separated the two germline ends. The CDR3 extends over 11 amino acids. Germline CDR1 is SGHRS and CDR2 is YFSETQ. CDR3 region: CASSFSETQYF. The CDR3 bases are TGCGCCAGCAGCTTCTCCGAGACCCAGTACTTC.

V gene TRBV5-6 combines with J gene TRBJ2-6; maybe TRBD2 (6 bases). Trimming took 0 bases from V and 2 from J, leaving 6 bases between them. Per the germline V gene, CDR1 is SGHDT and CDR2 is YYEEEE. This CDR3 is 15 amino acids long. Here the CDR3 DNA reads TGTGCCAGCAGCTTGGCGGGGGCTGGGGCCAACGTCCTGACTTTC. Translation: CASSLAGAGANVLTF.

J is TRBJ1-5 and V is TRBV2; TRBD1 is a possible D gene (5 bases). Germline V gene sequence: CDR1 SNHLY, CDR2 FYNNEI. This CDR3 is 12 amino acids long. Trimming cost V 4 bases and J 11 bases, with 12 bases left between them. For the CDR3, the DNA is TGTGCCAGCAGTGTCAGGGAGGAGTCCCAGCATTTT. Translation: CASSVREESQHF.

The chain is built from TRBV19 and TRBJ1-2; D may be TRBD1 (6 bases). The V end was cut by 6 bases, the J end by 2 bases, with 10 bases between. The CDR3 length is 13 residues. Germline values: CDR1 LNHDA, CDR2 SQIVND (reference sequence). The DNA of the CDR3 is TGTGCCAGTAGCCGACAGGTCAACTATGGCTACACCTTC. Protein product: CASSRQVNYGYTF.

This clone appeared once. The chain has TRBV14 and TRBJ1-1; possibly TRBD1 for D (5 bases). CDR3 size: 12 residues. V lost 1 base and J lost 6, with 6 bases in between. The germline CDR1 and CDR2 sequences are SGHDN and FVKESK. CDR3 region: CASSQAGSEAFF. In DNA form, the CDR3 reads TGTGCCAGCAGCCAAGCAGGGTCTGAAGCTTTCTTT.